A single sample is the source of the 23 T cell receptor beta chains below, sequenced in a study of beta chain features in type 1 diabetes. Study-level findings and limits: TCRB CDR3s from Type 1 diabetes patients were moderately but significantly shorter in all four CD4+ subsets.

What was sequenced were expressed TCRB transcripts, since all of the isolated RNA had been reverse transcribed. Sequenced by immunoSEQ multiplex PCR; TCRdb stores in-frame clones only, minus some. The repertoire holds 300,000 or so clones, with about 13% as singletons. These TCRs' antigens remain unknown. The sequencing input was naive CD4+ T cells from blood. The receptors derive from a man aged 30 to 39 with type 1 diabetes.

In this sample, this clone turned up a few times. The J gene is TRBJ2-2, the V gene TRBV10-3, with 8 bases matching TRBD1. The germline gives CDR1 ENHRY, CDR2 SYGVKD. With V trimmed by 6 bases and J by 1 base, 1 base remained unmatched. The length of the CDR3 is 14 residues. CDR3 protein: CAIRGQENTGELFF. CDR3 sequence (DNA): TGTGCCATCAGGGGACAGGAGAACACCGGGGAGCTGTTTTTT.

The CDR3 DNA reads TGCGCCAGCAGCCAAGATCCTCGGACTAGCTCCTACAATGAGCAGTTCTTC. It specifies CASSQDPRTSSYNEQFF. The chain joins TRBV4-1 to TRBJ2-1, with 7 bases matching TRBD2. The CDR3 covers 17 residues. CDR1 MGHRA and CDR2 YSYEKL come from the germline V gene. V shed 0 bases, J shed 0 bases, and the junction held 5 bases outside the gene matches.

V is TRBV7-6 and J is TRBJ2-2; a possible D gene is TRBD1 (5 bases). Trimming shortened V by 3 bases and J by 6 bases, and 20 bases separated the two germline ends. This CDR3 contains 17 residues. CDR1 and CDR2 from the germline V gene are SGHVS and FNYEAQ. The chain's CDR3 is CASSLMGRLGRAGELFF. CDR3 DNA sequence: TGTGCCAGCAGCTTGATGGGGCGGCTCGGTCGGGCCGGGGAGCTGTTTTTT.

The rearrangement links TRBV12-5 to TRBJ1-1; possibly TRBD1 for D (5 bases). The CDR3 spans 13 residues. Germline values: CDR1 LGHNT, CDR2 FRNRAP. V was trimmed by 7 bases and J by 3 bases, leaving 12 bases between them. The CDR3 sequence is CASALGLHTEAFF. For the CDR3, the DNA is TGTGCTAGTGCCCTGGGACTACACACTGAAGCTTTCTTT. The full variable domain, in which reference TRBV12-5 and TRBJ1-1 provide the parts outside the CDR3, is DARVTQTPRHKVTEMGQEVTMRCQPILGHNTVFWYRQTMMQGLELLAYFRNRAPLDDSGMPKDRFSAEMPDATLATLKIQPSEPRDSAVYFCASALGLHTEAFFGQGTRLTVV.

V and J are TRBV9 and TRBJ2-1; 7 positions match TRBD2. The germline gives CDR1 SGDLS, CDR2 YYNGEE. The CDR3 length is 15 residues. The ends lost 4 bases at V and 0 bases at J; junction bases unmatched: 4. The CDR3: CASSPAGTSYNEQFF. The CDR3 coding sequence is TGTGCCAGCAGCCCAGCGGGAACCTCCTACAATGAGCAGTTCTTC.

V usage is TRBV11-2 and J usage is TRBJ2-7; 8 bases map to TRBD1. From germline, CDR1 is SGHAT and CDR2 FQNNGV. V lost 5 bases and J lost 0; bases outside the gene matches: 3. The CDR3 spans 14 residues. The CDR3 DNA is TGTGCCAGCAGCGCGGGACAGGCCTCCTACGAGCAGTACTTC. As protein: CASSAGQASYEQYF.

This chain links TRBV29-1 with TRBJ2-7; D perhaps matches TRBD2 (6 bases). The CDR3 consists of 14 residues. Germline V gives CDR1 SQVTM, CDR2 ANQGSEA. The germline V and J ends were trimmed by 5 bases and 0 bases, with 14 bases remaining between them. CDR3 sequence (DNA): TGCAGCGTTCGTTTTGGCGGGATCTCCTACGAGCAGTACTTC. Amino acid sequence: CSVRFGGISYEQYF.

A few counts support this clone. The V call is TRBV29-1, the J call TRBJ2-3; perhaps TRBD1 as D (6 bases). Germline lookup yields CDR1 SQVTM and CDR2 ANQGSEA. This CDR3 comprises 13 residues. The ends were cut back, 6 bases at V and 2 bases at J, with 12 bases in the middle. The DNA of the CDR3 is TGCAGCGTCGCTGGGGGCCTCACAGATACGCAGTATTTT. Amino acid sequence: CSVAGGLTDTQYF.

The rearrangement uses TRBV7-6 and TRBJ2-1; 14 positions match TRBD2. V lost 5 bases to trimming and J lost 6 bases; unmatched junction nucleotides: 6. Germline values: CDR1 SGHVS, CDR2 FNYEAQ. The CDR3 length is 16 residues. CDR3 nucleotides: TGTGCCAGCAGCCGCGGGACTAGCGGGAGTCGCAATGAGCAGTTCTTC. This gives the protein CASSRGTSGSRNEQFF. The whole variable domain, filled in from reference TRBV7-6 and TRBJ2-1, reads GAGVSQSPRYKVTKRGQDVALRCDPISGHVSLYWYRQALGQGPEFLTYFNYEAQQDKSGLPNDRFSAERPEGSISTLTIQRTEQRDSAMYRCASSRGTSGSRNEQFFGPGTRLTVL.

This clone was seen a handful of times. V is TRBV9 and J is TRBJ2-1; unclear D gene. The length of the CDR3 is 15 residues. CDR1 is SGDLS, CDR2 YYNGEE, per germline. The V and J ends lost 4 bases and 1 base respectively, with 12 bases between them. CDR3 in DNA: TGTGCCAGCAGCCTCACAGCAGCATCCTACAATGAGCAGTTCTTC. Translated: CASSLTAASYNEQFF. Complete variable domain (other parts from reference TRBV9 and TRBJ2-1): DSGVTQTPKHLITATGQRVTLRCSPRSGDLSVYWYQQSLDQGLQFLIQYYNGEERAKGNILERFSAQQFPDLHSELNLSSLELGDSALYFCASSLTAASYNEQFFGPGTRLTVL.

This clone was recorded a few times. In the same sample, other DNA sequences code for this CDR3. V and J are TRBV6-5 and TRBJ2-1, with 7 bases matching TRBD2. The length of the CDR3 is 16 residues. With 0 bases clipped from V and 0 bases from J, the junction kept 2 bases outside the gene matches. Germline CDR1 MNHEY, CDR2 SVGAGI. This chain's CDR3 is CASSYSAGSSYNEQFF. The CDR3 nucleotides are TGTGCCAGCAGTTACTCAGCGGGGAGCTCCTACAATGAGCAGTTCTTC.

This clone appeared a few times. The J gene is TRBJ2-5, the V gene TRBV7-9; maybe TRBD2 (6 bases). Germline CDR1 SEHNR, CDR2 FQNEAQ (reference sequence). V lost 5 bases, J lost 4 bases, and 14 bases lay in between. This CDR3 is built from 14 residues. This chain's CDR3 is CASSGGSRGETQYF. CDR3 bases: TGTGCCAGCAGCGGAGGGAGTAGAGGAGAGACCCAGTACTTC.

There are a few counts of this clone. CDR3 residues: CASCEGGGGQETQYF. The CDR3 bases are TGTGCCAGCTGCGAAGGGGGCGGAGGGCAAGAGACCCAGTACTTC. The rearrangement links TRBV6-1 to TRBJ2-5, with D possibly TRBD1 on 7 matching bases. Trimming removed 8 bases at V and 2 bases at J, with 18 bases between. Per germline, CDR1 MNHNS and CDR2 SASEGT. The CDR3 extends over 15 amino acids.

The genes are TRBV5-6 and TRBJ2-1; 9 bases map to TRBD1. The trim removed 0 bases at V and 9 bases at J, leaving 7 bases unmatched. Per the germline V gene, CDR1 is SGHDT and CDR2 is YYEEEE. CDR3 length: 15 residues. In nucleotides, the CDR3 is TGTGCCAGCAGCTTGGAAGGGACAGGGCTGGGTGAGCAGTTCTTC. Amino acid sequence: CASSLEGTGLGEQFF.

The rearrangement uses TRBV5-4 and TRBJ2-4, with TRBD2 matching 7 bases. The CDR3 runs 15 residues. J lost 6 bases, V lost 0 bases, and 6 bases had no gene match. Germline CDR1 and CDR2: SGHNT and YYREEE (reference sequence). The CDR3 bases are TGTGCCAGCAGCTTGGGAGGGTCGGGGGGAAACATTCAGTACTTC. Amino acids: CASSLGGSGGNIQYF.

A few counts support this clone. The chain carries TRBV28 and TRBJ2-1, with a tentative D call TRBD1 (5 bases). Germline loops: CDR1 MDHEN, CDR2 SYDVKM. The V end was cut by 6 bases, the J end by 4 bases, with 16 bases between. CDR3 length equals 15 residues. CDR3 residues: CASRLGAAGYNEQFF. For the CDR3, the DNA is TGTGCCAGCAGACTGGGCGCAGCAGGGTACAATGAGCAGTTCTTC.

This clone turned up a few times. The chain employs TRBV29-1 and TRBJ2-3, with D hard to call. CDR1 is SQVTM and CDR2 is ANQGSEA in the germline V gene. Trimming took off 5 bases at V and 0 bases at J, with 9 bases between the two ends. The CDR3 contains 13 residues. The CDR3 sequence: CSVRLGSTDTQYF. The CDR3 nucleotides read TGCAGCGTTCGCCTAGGAAGCACAGATACGCAGTATTTT.

The chain uses TRBV7-9 and TRBJ2-7; D perhaps matches TRBD1 (6 bases). With 5 bases removed from V and 6 bases from J, the gap between germline ends came to 14 bases. The CDR3 spans 13 residues. Germline CDR1 reads SEHNR; CDR2 reads FQNEAQ (reference sequence). Written as DNA, the CDR3 is TGTGCCAGCAGCCCCAAGGGCAGGGGCGAGCAGTACTTC. The encoded protein is CASSPKGRGEQYF.

V gene TRBV6-1 combines with J gene TRBJ2-3; TRBD2 matches at 8 bases. This CDR3 has 15 amino acids. V gave up 7 bases and J gave up 1 base; unmatched junction bases: 7. The germline CDR1 and CDR2 sequences are MNHNS and SASEGT. In nucleotides, the CDR3 is TGTGCCAGCACTGAGAGAGCGGGAGGCACAGATACGCAGTATTTT. Translated, it gives CASTERAGGTDTQYF.

Only a few counts were recorded for this clone. This chain links TRBV7-9 with TRBJ2-7; 7 nucleotides align to TRBD2. The CDR3 spans 16 residues. V shed 5 bases and J 5 bases; nucleotides not matched to a gene: 15. CDR1 and CDR2 from the germline V gene are SEHNR and FQNEAQ (reference sequence). The CDR3 DNA reads TGTGCCAGCAGCCCTTCAGGGCGGGAGCATGGGAACGAGCAGTACTTC. Its protein is CASSPSGREHGNEQYF.

The chain combines TRBV6-1 with TRBJ2-1; 10 bases match TRBD2. Germline-derived CDR1 and CDR2 are MNHNS and SASEGT. With 3 bases clipped from V and 7 bases from J, the junction kept 6 bases outside the gene matches. This CDR3 is built from 15 residues. In DNA form, the CDR3 reads TGTGCCAGCAGTGACGGTCTAGCGGGAGCTAATGAGCAGTTCTTC. This sequence encodes CASSDGLAGANEQFF.

The chain couples TRBV28 to TRBJ2-7; D may be TRBD1 (5 bases). V shed 2 bases and J shed 6 bases, with 8 bases lying between them. The CDR3 is 12 amino acids. Germline V gene sequence: CDR1 MDHEN, CDR2 SYDVKM. The CDR3 is CASSLQGGEQYF. CDR3 sequence (DNA): TGTGCCAGCAGTTTACAGGGCGGCGAGCAGTACTTC.

The chain combines TRBV14 with TRBJ1-2; 8 positions agree with TRBD1. After removal of 3 bases from V and 5 bases from J, the junction contained 8 bases not matched to a gene. Germline CDR1 is SGHDN and CDR2 is FVKESK. CDR3 length: 15 residues. The CDR3 sequence is CASSQRTGRGYGYTF. Here the CDR3 DNA reads TGTGCCAGCAGCCAGCGGACAGGGCGGGGATATGGCTACACCTTC.